This T cell receptor beta chain derives from a study of resident and recirculating memory T cells in vitiligo. Some clones are missing from TCRdb's copy, which holds only in-frame ones; the method was immunoSEQ multiplex PCR. This table holds fewer than 80,000 clones, 91% found once. V was pared by 1 base and J by 2 bases, with 15 bases between. The V gene's germline CDR1 is KGHSY and CDR2 FQNENV. The CDR3 length is 17 residues. Sample: blood. The TCR comes from a male donor with vitiligo. The rearrangement links TRBV16 to TRBJ1-5; D might be TRBD1 (5 bases). CDR3 amino acids: CASSQFAWGQGNQPQHF. The CDR3 DNA reads TGTGCCAGCAGCCAATTCGCGTGGGGCCAGGGCAATCAGCCCCAGCATTTT.